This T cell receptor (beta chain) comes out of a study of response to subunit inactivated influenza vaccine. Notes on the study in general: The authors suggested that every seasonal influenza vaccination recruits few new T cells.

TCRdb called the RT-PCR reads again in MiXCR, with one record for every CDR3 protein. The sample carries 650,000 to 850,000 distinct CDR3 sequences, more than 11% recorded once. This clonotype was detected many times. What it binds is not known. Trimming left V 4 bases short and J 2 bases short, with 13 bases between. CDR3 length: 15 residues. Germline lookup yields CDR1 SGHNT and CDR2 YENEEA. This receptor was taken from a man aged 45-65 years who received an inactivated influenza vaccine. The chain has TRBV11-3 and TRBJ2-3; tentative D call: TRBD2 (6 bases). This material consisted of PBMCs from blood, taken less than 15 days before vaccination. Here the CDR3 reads CASSSHGGFTDTQYF. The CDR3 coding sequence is TGTGCCAGCAGCTCTCATGGGGGGTTCACAGATACGCAGTATTTT.